This T cell receptor beta chain was sequenced during a study of T-cell memory formation after mild COVID-19. Whole-study context: Each donor largely had its own TCR clusters. General observations from the study: Those CD4+ clones that contracted were mainly in CM and EM (CD8+ ones in EMRA). Cross-reactive memory appears to have joined, as suggested by some responding clones showing up in pre-infection memory.

For this clonotype: What it binds is unknown.

The CDR3 is 17 residues long. In germline, CDR1 is SEHNR, CDR2 FQNEAQ (reference sequence). Trimming removed 1 base at V and 0 bases at J, with 10 bases between. Sample barcodes and UMIs were carried by the TCR alpha and TCR beta cDNA libraries that 5'RACE generated with constant-segment primers. MiXCR, run by TCRdb on the 5' RACE reads, gives a single entry per CDR3 protein. Of about 540,000 distinct CDR3 sequences listed, about a fifth are singletons. Input material: PBMCs or a T cell subset sorted from them (not recorded which). The gene calls are TRBV7-9 and TRBJ2-6, with D hard to call. The TCR was taken from an adult woman who had mild COVID-19 (a few samples of this study predate the infection). Cell type and time point are not known. The CDR3 bases are TGTGCCAGCAGCTTAGGTCAGGCGCTCTCTGGGGCCAACGTCCTGACTTTC. This gives the protein CASSLGQALSGANVLTF.